The 2 T cell receptor beta chains presented below share a single source sample, sequenced in a study of identical twins. TCRdb called the 5' RACE reads again in MiXCR, with one record for every CDR3 protein. Altogether some 1,600,000 distinct CDR3 sequences are present, more than 30% being singletons, with the ten largest covering about 0.27%. The sequencing input was cord blood. These receptors all come from a newborn girl in good health.

In the case of this clonotype: This may come from a read error, since a much larger clone is one base off. The chain is built from TRBV28 and TRBJ2-7, with D maybe TRBD1 (5 bases). The J call is doubtful: the DNA matches TRBJ2-1 better. The CDR3 sequence is 14 residues long. Germline CDR1 is MDHEN and CDR2 is SYDVKM. CDR3 in amino acids: CASRRQGTSYEQFF. The CDR3 nucleotides are TGTGCCAGCAGGCGGCAGGGTACCTCCTACGAGCAGTTCTTC.

In this sample, this clonotype turned up a few times. The chain joins TRBV11-1 to TRBJ2-1; 10 bases are a match to TRBD2. The germline V gene encodes CDR1 SGHAT and CDR2 FQDESV (reference sequence). After removal of 3 bases from V and 6 bases from J, the junction contained 5 bases not matched to a gene. The CDR3 runs 15 residues. The chain's CDR3 is CASSFKRGGRNEQFF. The CDR3 DNA sequence: TGTGCCAGCAGCTTTAAGCGGGGGGGCCGCAATGAGCAGTTCTTC.